This T cell receptor (beta chain) was sequenced for a study of PD-1 blockade in mismatch repair-deficient tumors. Study in general: Patients had 11 to 13 mismatch repair-deficient cancer types and were previously treated and progressing.

Germline V gene sequence: CDR1 LNHDA, CDR2 SQIVND (reference sequence). The V end lost 10 bases, the J end lost 2 bases, and 12 bases lay between the germline ends. This CDR3 is 13 amino acids long. A note on this clone: The antigen is undetermined.

Findings of the study overall: Rapid post-treatment expansion, then contraction, generally preceding radiologic response, marked tumor-resident clones.

PCR or immunohistochemistry showed mismatch repair deficiency in every enrolled patient. TCR sequencing covered a few patients who responded to pembrolizumab. The data were produced by immunoSEQ multiplex PCR, yet TCRdb's version contains in-frame clones alone and is incomplete. This table has 100,000 to 150,000 clones, about 88% appearing once. This TCR was sampled from an adult with mismatch repair-deficient cancer. This sequence joins TRBV19 and TRBJ1-5, with D unclear. The input for sequencing was peripheral blood, taken 44 weeks after starting pembrolizumab. Here the CDR3 DNA reads TGTGCCAATCTCGCGGGAGGCAATCAGCCCCAGCATTTT. It yields the protein CANLAGGNQPQHF.